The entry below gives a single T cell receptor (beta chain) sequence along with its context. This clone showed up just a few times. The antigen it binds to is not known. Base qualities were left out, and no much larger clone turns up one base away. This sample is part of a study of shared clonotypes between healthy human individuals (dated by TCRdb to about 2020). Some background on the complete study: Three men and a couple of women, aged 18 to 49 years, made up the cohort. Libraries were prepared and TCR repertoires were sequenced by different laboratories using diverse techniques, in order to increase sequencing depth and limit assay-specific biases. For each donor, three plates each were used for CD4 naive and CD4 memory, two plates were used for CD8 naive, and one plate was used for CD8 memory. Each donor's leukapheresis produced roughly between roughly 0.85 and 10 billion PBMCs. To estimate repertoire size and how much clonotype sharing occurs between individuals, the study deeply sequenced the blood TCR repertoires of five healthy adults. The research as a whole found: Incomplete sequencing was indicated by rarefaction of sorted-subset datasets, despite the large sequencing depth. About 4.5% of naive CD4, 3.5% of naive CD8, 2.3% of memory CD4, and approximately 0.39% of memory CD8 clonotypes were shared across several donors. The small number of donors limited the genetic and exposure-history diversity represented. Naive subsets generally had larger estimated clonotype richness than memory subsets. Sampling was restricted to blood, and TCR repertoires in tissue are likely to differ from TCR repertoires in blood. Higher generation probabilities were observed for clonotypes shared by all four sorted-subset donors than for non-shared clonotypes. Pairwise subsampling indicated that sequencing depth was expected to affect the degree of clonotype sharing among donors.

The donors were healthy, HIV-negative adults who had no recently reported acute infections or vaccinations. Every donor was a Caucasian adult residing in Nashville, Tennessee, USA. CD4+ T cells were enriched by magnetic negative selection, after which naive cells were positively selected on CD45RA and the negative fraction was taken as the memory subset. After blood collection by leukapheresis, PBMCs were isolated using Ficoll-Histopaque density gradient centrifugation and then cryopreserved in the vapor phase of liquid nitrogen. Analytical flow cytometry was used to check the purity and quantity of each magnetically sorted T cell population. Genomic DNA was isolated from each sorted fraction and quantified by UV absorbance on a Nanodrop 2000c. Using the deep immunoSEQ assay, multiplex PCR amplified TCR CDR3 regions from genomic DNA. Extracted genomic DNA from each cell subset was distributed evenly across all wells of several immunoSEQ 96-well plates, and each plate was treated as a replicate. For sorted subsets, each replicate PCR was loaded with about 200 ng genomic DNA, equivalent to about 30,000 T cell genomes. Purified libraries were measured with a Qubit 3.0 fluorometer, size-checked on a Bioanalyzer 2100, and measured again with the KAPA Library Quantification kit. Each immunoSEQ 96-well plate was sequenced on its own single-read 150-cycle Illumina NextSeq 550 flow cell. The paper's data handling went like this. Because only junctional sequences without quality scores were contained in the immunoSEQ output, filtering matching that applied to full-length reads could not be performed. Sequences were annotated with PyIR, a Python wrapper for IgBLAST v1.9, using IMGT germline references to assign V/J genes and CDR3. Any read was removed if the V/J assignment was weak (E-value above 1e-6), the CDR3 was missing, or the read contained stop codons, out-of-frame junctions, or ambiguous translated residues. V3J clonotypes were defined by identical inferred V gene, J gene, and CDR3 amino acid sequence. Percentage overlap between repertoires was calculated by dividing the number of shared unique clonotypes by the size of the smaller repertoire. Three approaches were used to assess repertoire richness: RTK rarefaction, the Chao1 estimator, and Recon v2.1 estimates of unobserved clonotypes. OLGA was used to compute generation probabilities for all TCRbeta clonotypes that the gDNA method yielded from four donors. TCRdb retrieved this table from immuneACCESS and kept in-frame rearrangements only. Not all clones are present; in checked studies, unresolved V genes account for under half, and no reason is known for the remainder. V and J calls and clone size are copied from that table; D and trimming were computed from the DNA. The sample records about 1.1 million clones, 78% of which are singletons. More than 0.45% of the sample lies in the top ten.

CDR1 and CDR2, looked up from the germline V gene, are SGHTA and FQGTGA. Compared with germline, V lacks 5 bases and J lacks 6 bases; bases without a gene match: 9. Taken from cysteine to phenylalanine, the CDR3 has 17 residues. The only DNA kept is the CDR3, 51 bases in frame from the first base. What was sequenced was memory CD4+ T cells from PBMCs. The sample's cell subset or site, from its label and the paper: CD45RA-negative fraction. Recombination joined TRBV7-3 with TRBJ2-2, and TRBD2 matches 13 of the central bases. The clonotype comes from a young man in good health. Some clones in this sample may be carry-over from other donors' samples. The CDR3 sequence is CASSPGLAGVVSGELFF. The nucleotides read TGTGCCAGCAGCCCCGGACTAGCGGGAGTCGTATCCGGGGAGCTGTTTTTT.